This TCR beta chain stems from a study of cytomegalovirus exposure and HLA in healthy donors. The validation cohort, a group of more than 100 subjects, included the donors and was separate from the approximately 670-subject first cohort. The repertoire was sequenced with immunoSEQ multiplex PCR; TCRdb's copy has only in-frame clones and lacks some. The repertoire holds under 200,000 clones, with about 90% as singletons. With regard to this clone: Its antigen remains unknown.

Study-wide findings and caveats: Using the classifier, cytomegalovirus status was reportedly diagnosed with high specificity and sensitivity. That first-cohort TCR clusters tended to co-occur in the roughly 130 validation repertoires was found in a later analysis.

V gave up 0 bases and J gave up 5 bases, with 16 bases separating them. This CDR3 comprises 16 residues. Germline V gene data show CDR1 as KGHSY and CDR2 as FQNENV. This TCR was sampled from a woman in her 30s in good health and CMV-seronegative. Sequencing was done on a sample of PBMCs. The V and J genes are TRBV16 and TRBJ2-5, with a weak D call TRBD2 (6 bases). Written as DNA, the CDR3 is TGTGCCAGCAGCCAATCCAGACTAGACATAGGGGAGACCCAGTACTTC. Translation gives CASSQSRLDIGETQYF.